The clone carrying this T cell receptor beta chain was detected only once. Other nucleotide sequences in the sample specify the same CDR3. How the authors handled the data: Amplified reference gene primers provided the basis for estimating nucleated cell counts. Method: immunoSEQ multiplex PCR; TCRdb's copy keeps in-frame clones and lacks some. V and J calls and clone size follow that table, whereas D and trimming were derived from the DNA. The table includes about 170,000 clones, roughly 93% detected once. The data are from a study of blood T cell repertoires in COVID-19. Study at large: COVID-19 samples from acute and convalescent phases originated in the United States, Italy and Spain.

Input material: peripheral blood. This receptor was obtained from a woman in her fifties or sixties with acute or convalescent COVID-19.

This CDR3 reads CATGLAGGNEQFF. CDR3 in DNA: TGTGCCACGGGACTAGCGGGAGGGAATGAGCAGTTCTTC. The J gene is TRBJ2-1, the V gene TRBV24-1; 16 nucleotides line up with TRBD2. CDR3 length equals 13 residues. Germline V gene lookup returns CDR1 KGHDR and CDR2 SFDVKD. Trimming at V came to 10 bases and at J to 7 bases, leaving 0 bases not matched to a gene.